A selection of T cell receptor beta chains follows, all from one sample in a study of tumor-infiltrating lymphocytes in primary liver carcinoma. TCRdb reanalysed the multiplex PCR reads using MiXCR and keeps one entry per CDR3 protein. Altogether 100,000 or so distinct CDR3 sequences are present, approximately 80% being singletons, with the ten largest covering approximately 21%. Sequencing was carried out using liver tumor tissue from sampling region 3. The receptors originated from a man aged 35 to 55 with primary liver carcinoma and hepatitis B virus infection. The CDR3 runs from the conserved cysteine through the conserved F or W. Each record gives: clone size, J gene, D gene, V gene, CDR3 DNA, CDR3 protein. D genes are given only for firm matches. Clone size is stated in some rows and not others, as once, few, many or a class when expanded.

NA | TRBJ1-1 | NA | TRBV6-6 | TGTGCCAGCACTCTACAGGGACCTAACACTGGAGCTTTCTTT | CASTLQGPNTGAFF
NA | TRBJ1-2 | NA | TRBV29-1 | TGCAGCGTTGGAGCACCAATAGGAACTCTAGTGGCTAACTATGGCTACACCTTC | CSVGAPIGTLVANYGYTF
NA | TRBJ2-5 | TRBD2 | TRBV6-1 | TGTGCCCGCAGTCCCCGGACTAGCGGGAGTATAGAAACCCAGTACTTC | CARSPRTSGSIETQYF
NA | TRBJ2-3 | NA | TRBV5-1 | TGTGCCAGCAGTTTAGGGCAGGGGTCAGATATGCAATATTTT | CASSLGQGSDMQYF
NA | TRBJ2-7 | NA | TRBV11-2 | TGTGTCAGCAGTTCCGGGGGCTACAAGCAGTACTTC | CVSSSGGYKQYF
NA | TRBJ2-1 | NA | TRBV5-8 | TGTGCCAGCGGCCCCTCAGTAATGGAAGGCTATGAGCAGTTCTTC | CASGPSVMEGYEQFF
NA | TRBJ2-2 | NA | TRBV5-6 | TGTGCAAGCAGCTGGGGGCAGACGAACACCGGGGAGCTGCTTTTT | CASSWGQTNTGELLF
NA | TRBJ1-6 | NA | TRBV5-5 | TGTGCCAGCAGCTTGCGAGGGAATTCAGCACTCCACTTT | CASSLRGNSALHF
NA | TRBJ1-1 | NA | TRBV4-1 | TGCGCCAGTAGCCAAGTTGATTATGGGGGTATCTTT | CASSQVDYGGIF
NA | TRBJ1-1 | NA | TRBV29-1 | TGCAGCGTTCTCGGGGAGCCTCCTGAAGCTTTCTTT | CSVLGEPPEAFF
once | TRBJ2-2 | NA | TRBV7-2 | TGTGTCAGCAGCTCCATGAGGAACACCGGGGAACTGTTTTTT | CVSSSMRNTGELFF
once | TRBJ2-3 | TRBD2 | TRBV6-5 | TGTGCCAGCAGTCCACTCCCTCTAAGCGGGGGCACAGATACGCAGTATTTT | CASSPLPLSGGTDTQYF
NA | TRBJ1-6 | TRBD1 | TRBV6-6 | TGTGCCAGCCTGGGGACAGGGTGGAATTCACCCCTCCACTTT | CASLGTGWNSPLHF
NA | TRBJ2-7 | NA | TRBV6-2/TRBV6-3 | TGTGCCAGCAGTCCAGTACAGGGAGGCGATCGGTACTTC | CASSPVQGGDRYF
NA | TRBJ2-3 | TRBD1 | TRBV12-3/TRBV12-4 | TGTGCCAGCACGGGGACAGGGGGCTGTACGCAGTATTTT | CASTGTGGCTQYF
many | TRBJ1-1 | NA | TRBV7-9 | TGTGCCAGCAGCTGGGGTGGTTCCGACACTGAAGCTTTCTTT | CASSWGGSDTEAFF
NA | TRBJ2-3 | NA | TRBV7-9 | TGCGCCAGCAGCCCCCAGGGAGGAAGCAATCAGCCCCAGTATTTT | CASSPQGGSNQPQYF
NA | TRBJ1-1 | NA | TRBV7-9 | TGTGCCAGCAGCTCTCAACAGGACTCCCTTGAAGCTTTCTTT | CASSSQQDSLEAFF
NA | TRBJ2-4 | NA | TRBV28 | TGTGCCAGCAATTCCCAGGTCGGATGGAACATTCAGTACTTC | CASNSQVGWNIQYF
NA | TRBJ2-4 | NA | TRBV29-1 | TGCGGCGGATTAGGTGGGCAGAAGAACATTCATTACTTC | CGGLGGQKNIHYF
NA | TRBJ1-5 | NA | TRBV6-2/TRBV6-3 | TGTGCCAGCACCCTCACGCGGGGTTACAATCAGTCACAGCATTTT | CASTLTRGYNQSQHF
NA | TRBJ1-2 | NA | TRBV20-1 | TGCAGTGCTAGACCCTGGGCCGGGGACTACACCTTC | CSARPWAGDYTF